This TCR beta chain was captured in a study of blood T cell repertoires in COVID-19. Overall study context: Spain, Italy and the United States supplied samples that represented acute and convalescent COVID-19. Sources were T cells, B-cell-depleted T cells, or PBMCs; the material itself was cDNA or gDNA.

As handled by the study authors: Nucleated cell number was recorded as an estimate derived from reference gene primer amplification. The method was immunoSEQ multiplex PCR; TCRdb's version includes in-frame clones alone and lacks a portion of them. V and J calls and clone size come straight from that table; D and trimming were deduced from the DNA. The top ten hold approximately 3.5% of the sample, which has 150,000 to 200,000 clones, roughly 86% seen once. CDR1 is MGHRA, CDR2 YSYEKL, per germline. The ends lost 0 bases at V and 7 bases at J; junction bases unmatched: 8. CDR3 length: 17 residues. The specimen sequenced was peripheral blood. The chain couples TRBV4-1 to TRBJ2-1; 11 bases agree with TRBD2. The sequence was obtained from a man in his 70s with acute or convalescent COVID-19. CDR3 residues: CASSQEWGLAGGNEQFF. CDR3 DNA: TGCGCCAGCAGCCAAGAGTGGGGGCTAGCGGGGGGTAATGAGCAGTTCTTC.